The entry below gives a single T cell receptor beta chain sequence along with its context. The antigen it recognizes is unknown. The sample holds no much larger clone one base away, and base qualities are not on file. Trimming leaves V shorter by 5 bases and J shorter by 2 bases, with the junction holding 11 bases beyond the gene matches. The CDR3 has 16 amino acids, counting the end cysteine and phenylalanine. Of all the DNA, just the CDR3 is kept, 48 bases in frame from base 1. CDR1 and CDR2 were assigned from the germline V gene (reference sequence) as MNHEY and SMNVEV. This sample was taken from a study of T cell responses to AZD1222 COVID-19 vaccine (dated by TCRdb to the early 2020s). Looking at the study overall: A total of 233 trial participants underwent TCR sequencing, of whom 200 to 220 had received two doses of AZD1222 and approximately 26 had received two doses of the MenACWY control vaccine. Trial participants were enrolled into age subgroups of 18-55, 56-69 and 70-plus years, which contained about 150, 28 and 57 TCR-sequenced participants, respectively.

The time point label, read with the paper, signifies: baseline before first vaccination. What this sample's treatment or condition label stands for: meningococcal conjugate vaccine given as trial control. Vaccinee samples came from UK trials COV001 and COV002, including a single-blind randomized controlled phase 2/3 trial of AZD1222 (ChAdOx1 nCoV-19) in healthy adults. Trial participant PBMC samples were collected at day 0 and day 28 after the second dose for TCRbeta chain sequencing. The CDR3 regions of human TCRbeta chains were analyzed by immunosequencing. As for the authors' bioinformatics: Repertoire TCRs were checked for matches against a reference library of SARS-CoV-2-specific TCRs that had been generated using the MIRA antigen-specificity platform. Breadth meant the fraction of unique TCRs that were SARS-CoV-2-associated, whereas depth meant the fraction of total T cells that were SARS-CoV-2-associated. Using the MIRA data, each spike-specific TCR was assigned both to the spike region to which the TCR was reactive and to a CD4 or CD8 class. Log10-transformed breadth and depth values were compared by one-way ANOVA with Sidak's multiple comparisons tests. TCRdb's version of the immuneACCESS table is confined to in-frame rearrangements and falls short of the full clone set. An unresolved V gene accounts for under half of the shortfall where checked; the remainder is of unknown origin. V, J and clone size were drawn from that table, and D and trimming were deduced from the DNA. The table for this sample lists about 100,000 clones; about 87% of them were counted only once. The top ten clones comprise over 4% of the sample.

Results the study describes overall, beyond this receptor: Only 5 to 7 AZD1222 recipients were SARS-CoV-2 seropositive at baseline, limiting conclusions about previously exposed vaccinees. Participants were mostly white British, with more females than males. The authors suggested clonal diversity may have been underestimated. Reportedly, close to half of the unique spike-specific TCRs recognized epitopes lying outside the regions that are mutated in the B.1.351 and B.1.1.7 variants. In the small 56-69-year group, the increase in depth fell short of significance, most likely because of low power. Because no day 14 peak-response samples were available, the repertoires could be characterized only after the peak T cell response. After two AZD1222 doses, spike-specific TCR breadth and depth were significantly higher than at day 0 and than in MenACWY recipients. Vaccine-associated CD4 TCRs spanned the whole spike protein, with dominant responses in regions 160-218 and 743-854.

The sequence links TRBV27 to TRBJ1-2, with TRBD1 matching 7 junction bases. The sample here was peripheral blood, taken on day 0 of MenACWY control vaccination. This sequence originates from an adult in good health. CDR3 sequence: CASSRTGVEKNYGYTF. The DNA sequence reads TGTGCCAGCAGTAGGACAGGCGTGGAAAAAAACTATGGCTACACCTTC.